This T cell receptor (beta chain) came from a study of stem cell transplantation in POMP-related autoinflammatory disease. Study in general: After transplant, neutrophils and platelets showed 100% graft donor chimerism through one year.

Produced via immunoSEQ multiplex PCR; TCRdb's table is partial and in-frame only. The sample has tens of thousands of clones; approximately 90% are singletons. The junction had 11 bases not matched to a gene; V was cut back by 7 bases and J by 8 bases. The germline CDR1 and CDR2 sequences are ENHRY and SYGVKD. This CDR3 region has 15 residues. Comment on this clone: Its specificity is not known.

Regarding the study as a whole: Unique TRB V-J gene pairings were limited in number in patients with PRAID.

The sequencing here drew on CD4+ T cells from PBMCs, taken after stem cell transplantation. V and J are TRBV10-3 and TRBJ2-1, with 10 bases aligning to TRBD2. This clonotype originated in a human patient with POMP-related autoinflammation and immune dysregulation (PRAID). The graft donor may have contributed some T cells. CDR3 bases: TGTGCCATCAAGGTTAGCGGGGGGCTTGGCGATGAGCAGTTCTTC. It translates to CAIKVSGGLGDEQFF.